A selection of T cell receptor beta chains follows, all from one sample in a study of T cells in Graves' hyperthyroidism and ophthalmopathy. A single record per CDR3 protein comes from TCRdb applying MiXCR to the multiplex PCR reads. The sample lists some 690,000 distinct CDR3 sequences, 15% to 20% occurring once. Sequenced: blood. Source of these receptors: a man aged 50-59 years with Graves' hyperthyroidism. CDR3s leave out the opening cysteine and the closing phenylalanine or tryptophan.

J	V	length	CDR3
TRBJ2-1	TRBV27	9	ASSFGVLMF
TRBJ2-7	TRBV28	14	ASSFGAGGYRYEQY
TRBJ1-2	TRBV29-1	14	SVEVVDRSFNYGYT
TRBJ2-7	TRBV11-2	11	ASSYDVTYEQY
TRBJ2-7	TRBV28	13	ASTFLSRPSYEQY
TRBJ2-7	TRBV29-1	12	SVVTSGKGHEQY
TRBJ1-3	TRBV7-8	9	ASSFANQIH
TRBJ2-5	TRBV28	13	ASSLWGEYQETQY
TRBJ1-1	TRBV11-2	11	ASSPKLNTEAF
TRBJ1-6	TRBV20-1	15	SATPRADRGRSSPLH
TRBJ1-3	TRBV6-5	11	ASGGGSGNTIY
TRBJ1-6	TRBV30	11	AWRTLRDSPLH
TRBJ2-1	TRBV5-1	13	ASKDGGETYNEQF
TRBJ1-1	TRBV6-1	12	ASSEVRRSLEAF
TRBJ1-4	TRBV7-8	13	ASSSPRQGGEKLF
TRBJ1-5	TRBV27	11	ASSTYSNQPQH
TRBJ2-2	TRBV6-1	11	ASRDGNTGELF
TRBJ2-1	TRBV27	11	ASTWGARDEQF
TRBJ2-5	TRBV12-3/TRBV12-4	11	ASSFWGGETQY
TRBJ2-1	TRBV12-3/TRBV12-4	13	ASSLAPYTDNEQF
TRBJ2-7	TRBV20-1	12	SAPRDRGAYEQY
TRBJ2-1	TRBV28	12	ASSSHQGVNEQF
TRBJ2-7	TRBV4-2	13	ASSQGLPSPYEQY
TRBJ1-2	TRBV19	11	ASSPGQGVGYT
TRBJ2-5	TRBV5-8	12	ASSPGRNQETQY
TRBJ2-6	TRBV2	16	ASSETVGSRSGANVLT
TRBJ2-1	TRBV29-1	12	SVIAGGPGGEQF
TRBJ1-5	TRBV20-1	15	SARGSLVGTAYQPQH
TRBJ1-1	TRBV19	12	ASTPRQKNTEAF
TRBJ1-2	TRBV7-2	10	ASSLVGYGYT
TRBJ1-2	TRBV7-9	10	ASSSQGTGYT
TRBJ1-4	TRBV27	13	ASRFPDRGHEKLF
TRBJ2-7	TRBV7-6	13	ASSLEASRTYEQY
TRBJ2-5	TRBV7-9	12	ASSPRLAEETQY
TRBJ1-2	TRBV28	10	ASSLQHSGYT